The 29 T cell receptor beta chains reported below all come from one sample, sequenced in a study of graft-versus-host responses after intestinal transplantation. Their specific antigens are unknown. The method was immunoSEQ multiplex PCR; TCRdb's version includes in-frame clones alone and lacks a portion of them. Of roughly 85,000 clones listed, under 95% are singletons. Sequences were derived from unstimulated CD8+ T cells sorted from spleen or lymph node cells, sampled before transplant. The receptors shown here come from a human donor who was the organ donor for an intestinal transplant.

This rearrangement joins TRBV5-1 to TRBJ2-3; a possible D gene is TRBD2 (6 bases). Germline lookup yields CDR1 SGHRS and CDR2 YFSETQ. V was clipped by 3 bases and J by 5 bases, with 22 bases between them. This CDR3 is built from 17 residues. The CDR3 DNA is TGCGCCAGCAGCTCAACCCCCCTGGTGGGGGGTGGAGATACGCAGTATTTT. This sequence encodes CASSSTPLVGGGDTQYF.

The rearrangement joins TRBV6-5 to TRBJ2-5; D unclear. V was cut by 5 bases and J by 2 bases, with 12 bases left in between. This CDR3 is built from 14 residues. Germline V gives CDR1 MNHEY, CDR2 SVGAGI. The CDR3 loop reads CASSPPVTQETQYF. The CDR3 nucleotides are TGTGCCAGCAGTCCACCGGTCACTCAAGAGACCCAGTACTTC.

This rearrangement joins TRBV4-2 to TRBJ1-1, with D uncertain. Germline assignment: CDR1 LGHNA and CDR2 YNFKEQ. The CDR3 spans 13 residues. Trimming took off 1 base at V and 4 bases at J, with 7 bases between the two ends. CDR3 nucleotides: TGTGCCAGCAGCCAAGGGACCGGCACTGAAGCTTTCTTT. Its translation: CASSQGTGTEAFF.

The CDR3 DNA reads TGTGCCAGCAGTAGACAGGGAATGTACTATGGCTACACCTTC. This encodes CASSRQGMYYGYTF. The chain recombines TRBV6-1 with TRBJ1-2; 7 nucleotides match TRBD1. With 5 bases clipped from V and 3 bases from J, the junction kept 6 bases outside the gene matches. This CDR3 contains 14 residues. In germline, CDR1 is MNHNS, CDR2 SASEGT.

This clone was found once. The J gene is TRBJ1-4, the V gene TRBV5-1, with D tentatively TRBD1 (6 bases). Germline-derived CDR1 and CDR2 are SGHRS and YFSETQ. The CDR3 is 13 amino acids. Trimming took 4 bases from V and 6 from J, leaving 10 bases between them. The CDR3 is CASSLRGDEKLFF. CDR3 sequence (DNA): TGCGCCAGCAGCCTCAGGGGTGATGAAAAACTGTTTTTT.

This chain links TRBV5-1 with TRBJ1-2; tentatively, D is TRBD1 (6 bases). Germline lookup yields CDR1 SGHRS and CDR2 YFSETQ. V lost 3 bases and J 4 bases, leaving 10 bases between the germline ends. CDR3 size: 13 residues. CDR3 sequence reads: CASSWRGSYGYTF. Written as DNA, the CDR3 is TGCGCCAGCAGCTGGAGGGGGTCCTATGGCTACACCTTC.

This chain uses TRBV6-6 with TRBJ2-5; D possibly corresponds to TRBD2 (5 bases). The DNA end favors TRBJ2-7, so the J call may be wrong. CDR1 is MNHNY, CDR2 SVGAGI, per germline (reference sequence). The CDR3 spans 15 residues. The chain's CDR3 is CASSPNGVGPYEQYF. The CDR3 bases are TGTGCCAGCAGTCCGAACGGGGTCGGTCCCTACGAGCAGTACTTC.

The rearrangement uses TRBV5-6 and TRBJ2-1, with 8 positions matching TRBD1. V lost 0 bases to trimming and J lost 4 bases; unmatched junction nucleotides: 0. This CDR3 is 14 amino acids long. Looked up from germline, CDR1 is SGHDT and CDR2 is YYEEEE. Here the CDR3 reads CASSLGDRYNEQFF. The CDR3 region has the DNA TGTGCCAGCAGCTTGGGGGACAGGTACAATGAGCAGTTCTTC.

This clone has a single count. J is TRBJ2-5 and V is TRBV27; TRBD1 matches 8 bases. The J call is uncertain, as TRBJ2-7 better fits the DNA end. The length of the CDR3 is 13 residues. In germline, CDR1 is MNHEY, CDR2 SMNVEV (reference sequence). CDR3 nucleotide sequence: TGTGCCAGCAGTACCGGACAGGGCTACGAGCAGTACTTC. Translation: CASSTGQGYEQYF.

The rearrangement links TRBV5-5 to TRBJ2-3, with 10 bases identical to TRBD2. Unmatched junction bases numbered 9, after V lost 5 bases and J lost 0 bases. The germline V gene has CDR1 SGHKS and CDR2 YYEKEE (reference sequence). The CDR3 runs to 17 residues. CDR3 nucleotide sequence: TGTGCCAGCAGTTCAGCGGGGGGGCCTGTAAGCACAGATACGCAGTATTTT. Protein sequence: CASSSAGGPVSTDTQYF.

The chain uses TRBV6-5 and TRBJ2-1; D may be TRBD2 (6 bases). V was trimmed by 5 bases and J by 0 bases, leaving 8 bases between them. The germline gives CDR1 MNHEY, CDR2 SVGAGI. The CDR3 is 14 residues long. CDR3 DNA sequence: TGTGCCAGCAGTCGCGGGGACTCCTACAATGAGCAGTTCTTC. Amino acids: CASSRGDSYNEQFF.

This chain uses TRBV6-5 with TRBJ2-7, with 10 bases that match TRBD2. CDR1 is MNHEY and CDR2 is SVGAGI in the germline V gene. This CDR3 has 14 residues. The V and J ends lost 11 bases and 2 bases, in that order; junction bases with no gene match: 9. The CDR3 nucleotides are TGTGCCGCTAGCTCTAGCGGGAGTCCCTACGAGCAGTACTTC. Its translation is CAASSSGSPYEQYF.

The chain uses TRBV5-5 and TRBJ1-1; D might be TRBD1 (5 bases). CDR1 and CDR2 from the germline V gene are SGHKS and YYEKEE (reference sequence). With 4 bases removed from V and 4 bases from J, the gap between germline ends came to 14 bases. This CDR3 contains 14 residues. As DNA, the CDR3 is TGTGCCAGCAGCCCCGGGACCACGAGCACTGAAGCTTTCTTT. Its translation: CASSPGTTSTEAFF.

The chain is built from TRBV5-6 and TRBJ2-2, with 9 bases aligning to TRBD2. CDR3 length: 17 residues. V trimming: 4 bases; J trimming: 7 bases; junction bases outside the gene matches: 14. Germline-derived CDR1 and CDR2 are SGHDT and YYEEEE. The CDR3 bases are TGTGCCAGCAGCCGATCCCGCGGGAGGGCCTCGAACGGGGAGCTGTTTTTT. Its translation is CASSRSRGRASNGELFF.

J is TRBJ1-5 and V is TRBV28; no clear D gene. This CDR3 has 13 residues. CDR1 and CDR2 from the germline V gene are MDHEN and SYDVKM. Trimming left V 7 bases short and J 2 bases short, with 9 bases between. CDR3 residues: CASTWSGNQPQHF. Here the CDR3 DNA reads TGTGCCAGCACCTGGAGCGGCAATCAGCCCCAGCATTTT.

This clone was detected once. This chain links TRBV15 with TRBJ2-2; D uncertain. The CDR3 totals 11 residues. Germline V gives CDR1 LNHNV, CDR2 YYDKDF (reference sequence). The ends were cut back, 1 base at V and 6 bases at J, with 0 bases in the middle. The CDR3 coding sequence is TGTGCCACCAGCAGAGCCGGGGAGCTGTTTTTT. Translated: CATSRAGELFF.

This clone was seen more than once but under ten times. The J gene is TRBJ2-7, the V gene TRBV2; maybe TRBD2 (6 bases). This CDR3 has 14 residues. V lost 6 bases to trimming and J lost 3 bases, with 15 bases between them. CDR1 and CDR2 from the germline V gene are SNHLY and FYNNEI. The CDR3 protein is CASRPTGDFYEQYF. The CDR3 nucleotides read TGTGCCAGCAGACCAACGGGGGACTTCTACGAGCAGTACTTC.

J is TRBJ2-2 and V is TRBV14, with D possibly being TRBD2 (6 bases). CDR3 size: 15 residues. The V and J ends lost 6 bases and 7 bases respectively, with 18 bases between them. Germline-derived CDR1 and CDR2 are SGHDN and FVKESK. This chain's CDR3 is CASSPPVAGIGELFF. Written as DNA, the CDR3 is TGTGCCAGCAGTCCCCCTGTGGCGGGAATCGGGGAGCTGTTTTTT.

The V call is TRBV6-1, the J call TRBJ2-7; D unresolved. The V gene's germline CDR1 is MNHNS and CDR2 SASEGT. The CDR3 covers 14 residues. Trimming cost V 6 bases and J 7 bases, with 19 bases left between them. CDR3 residues: CASSLSFYVGEQYF. The DNA for the CDR3 is TGTGCCAGCAGCTTAAGCTTTTACGTGGGGGAGCAGTACTTC.

V usage is TRBV2 and J usage is TRBJ1-3; maybe TRBD1 (6 bases). Per germline, CDR1 SNHLY and CDR2 FYNNEI. The CDR3 has 15 residues. V lost 6 bases and J lost 6, with 18 bases in between. CDR3 coding DNA: TGTGCCAGCAGGATCTCGCCAGGGGTTATAAACACCATATATTTT. This translates into CASRISPGVINTIYF.

The V call is TRBV7-6, the J call TRBJ2-2; no definite D call. V lost 1 base to trimming and J lost 1 base, with 13 bases between them. Germline CDR1 reads SGHVS; CDR2 reads FNYEAQ. The CDR3 is 17 amino acids. CDR3: CASSLDPPLGNTGELFF. In DNA form, the CDR3 reads TGTGCCAGCAGCTTAGACCCCCCGCTAGGGAACACCGGGGAGCTGTTTTTT.

This clone was recorded once. The rearrangement uses TRBV4-1 and TRBJ2-7; 8 positions match TRBD1. Germline CDR1 is MGHRA and CDR2 is YSYEKL. Unmatched junction bases numbered 6, after V lost 4 bases and J lost 1 base. The CDR3 consists of 15 residues. CDR3 residues: CASSRGQGLSYEQYF. The CDR3 DNA is TGCGCCAGCAGCCGAGGACAGGGTCTTTCCTACGAGCAGTACTTC.

The rearrangement joins TRBV5-1 to TRBJ1-4, with 10 nucleotides matching TRBD1. CDR3 length: 16 residues. Germline-derived CDR1 and CDR2 are SGHRS and YFSETQ. V trimming: 4 bases; J trimming: 3 bases; junction bases outside the gene matches: 6. In DNA, the CDR3 is TGCGCCAGCAGCCCCGACAGGGGGCTTCCTAATGAAAAACTGTTTTTT. Translation: CASSPDRGLPNEKLFF.

The chain uses TRBV11-3 and TRBJ2-7; D is ambiguous. V was shortened by 5 bases and J by 0 bases, with 23 bases between the two germline ends. Germline CDR1 SGHNT, CDR2 YENEEA. The CDR3 length is 18 residues. CDR3 bases: TGTGCCAGCAGCATATTATCGTATTGGGGAAATAGCTCCTACGAGCAGTACTTC. The encoded protein is CASSILSYWGNSSYEQYF.

The chain couples TRBV5-1 to TRBJ2-3; D might be TRBD1 or TRBD2, each matching 6 bases. The CDR3 sequence is 14 residues long. The germline CDR1 and CDR2 sequences are SGHRS and YFSETQ. Trimming removed 0 bases from V and 12 bases from J, with 17 bases in between. CDR3 nucleotides: TGCGCCAGCAGCTTGGTATCCCCATTGGGGGGCCAGTATTTT. Its translation is CASSLVSPLGGQYF.

The rearrangement joins TRBV19 to TRBJ1-2, with 7 bases matching TRBD1. The CDR3 is 15 residues long. Germline V CDR1 and CDR2: LNHDA, SQIVND (reference sequence). The V gene end was trimmed by 1 base and the J gene end by 3 bases; junction bases not matched to a gene: 5. The CDR3 region is CASSIGAGGHYGYTF. The CDR3 DNA is TGTGCCAGTAGTATAGGAGCAGGGGGACACTATGGCTACACCTTC.

This sequence joins TRBV19 and TRBJ2-1, with 7 bases that match TRBD2. Germline V CDR1 and CDR2: LNHDA, SQIVND (reference sequence). V lost 1 base to trimming and J lost 9 bases; unmatched junction nucleotides: 6. The CDR3 runs to 14 residues. CDR3 sequence (DNA): TGTGCCAGTAGTATAGGGGGGAGGGCTGGTGAGCAGTTCTTC. Its translation is CASSIGGRAGEQFF.

The CDR3 protein is CASSRTGASYNEQFF. The CDR3 nucleotides read TGCGCCAGCAGCCGGACAGGGGCATCCTACAATGAGCAGTTCTTC. The chain is built from TRBV5-1 and TRBJ2-1, with TRBD1 matching over 9 bases. The CDR3 consists of 15 residues. With 4 bases clipped from V and 1 base from J, the junction kept 3 bases outside the gene matches. Germline loops: CDR1 SGHRS, CDR2 YFSETQ.

The chain has TRBV5-1 and TRBJ2-1; TRBD2 matches 10 bases. V was clipped by 4 bases and J by 4 bases; unmatched bases: 5. Germline V gene sequence: CDR1 SGHRS, CDR2 YFSETQ. The CDR3 loop spans 15 amino acids. CDR3 in DNA: TGCGCCAGCAGCGAGGCTAGCGGGGGATACAATGAGCAGTTCTTC. Its protein product is CASSEASGGYNEQFF.